This T cell receptor (beta chain) was sequenced in a study of T cell repertoires in cytomegalovirus infection. Study-wide context: Recently identified HLA-C-restricted CMV epitopes and well-studied HLA-B-restricted CMV epitopes were used by the study.

TCRdb re-derived calls from the reads in MiXCR, one entry per CDR3 protein. This sample has fewer than 85,000 distinct CDR3 sequences; about half occur once, and the top ten carry approximately 95%. Regarding this clonotype: Its antigen is unknown.

Trimming took off 6 bases at V and 0 bases at J, with 12 bases between the two ends. This CDR3 contains 15 residues. Germline V gene lookup returns CDR1 SNHLY and CDR2 FYNNEI. The chain uses TRBV2 and TRBJ1-5; possible D gene TRBD1, 5 bases. The sequence came from a human donor in good health (CMV status not recorded). Some clones in this sample may be carry-over from other donors' samples. Source: CD8+ T cells from cultured PBMCs, taken from culture after CMV antigen stimulation. CDR3 in DNA: TGTGCCAGCAGCGGGGGAGGGGCTAGCAATCAGCCCCAGCATTTT. The encoded protein is CASSGGGASNQPQHF.